This T cell receptor (beta chain) was found in a study of T cells in Graves' hyperthyroidism and ophthalmopathy. This clonotype has a handful of counts. There were TCR beta CDR3 regions amplified from RNA transcripts. HTBI primers drove first-round RT-PCR of the TCR CDR3. A single record per CDR3 protein comes from TCRdb applying MiXCR to the multiplex PCR reads. This sample has approximately 530,000 distinct CDR3 sequences, with less than 20% found just once. Germline loops: CDR1 GTSNPN, CDR2 SVGIG (reference sequence). The V and J ends lost 3 bases and 5 bases respectively, with 24 bases between them. The CDR3 contains 17 residues.

The sample taken for sequencing was blood. The genes are TRBV30 and TRBJ2-3, with D uncertain. The TCR sequence derives from a middle-aged man with Graves' ophthalmopathy. This CDR3 is CAWSEPGLVPVRDTQYF. DNA for the CDR3: TGTGCCTGGAGCGAGCCCGGCTTGGTCCCAGTGAGAGATACGCAGTATTTT.